This TCR beta chain was recovered during a study of blood T cell repertoires in COVID-19 (dated by TCRdb to 2020 to 2022). About the investigation overall: Samples from collaborators originated in the United States, Italy and Spain and spanned both the acute and convalescent phases of COVID-19. The material from the prospective study consisted of cDNA or gDNA derived from T cells, B-cell-depleted T cells, or PBMCs. The dataset comprised deeply sampled blood TCRbeta repertoires from subjects exposed to, actively infected with, or recovered from COVID-19. A freely available public database, intended as a resource for researchers studying the immune response to SARS-CoV-2, is where the repertoires were released. The samples were drawn from the first 160 participants of the ongoing ImmuneRACE study and from 1,254 subjects provided by 6 global collaborators. The sample metadata nearly always contained a de-identified subject ID, COVID-19 status, age in years and sex. Where available, HLA class I and class II types were obtained from metadata supplied by the sample provider rather than from assay-based typing. Overall study results and their limits: How much clinical and demographic metadata was included differed by source and by participant, and the metadata was provided uncurated.

This clone appeared a single time. The clone's antigen remains unknown. Base qualities are not provided; no much larger clone lies one nucleotide away. Participants in the prospective study were enrolled through a virtual design, were aged 18 to 89 years, and lived in roughly 24 United States geographic areas. Cohort assignment in the prospective study relied on participant-reported clinical history from a screening survey and a study questionnaire. Recovered participants in ImmuneRACE Cohort 3 were defined as having two consecutive negative NP/OP PCR tests, clearance from a healthcare professional, or resolution of symptoms. In the prospective study, whole blood, serum and a nasopharyngeal or oropharyngeal swab were collected from each participant by mobile phlebotomists. Over a roughly two-month period, participants in the prospective study had the option of providing additional blood draws and questionnaires. Before DNA extraction, blood samples from the prospective study were shipped at room temperature or frozen.

The immunoSEQ Assay, a bias-controlled multiplex PCR, was used to amplify TCRbeta CDR3 regions from genomic DNA. The source study handled its data this way. The number of nucleated cells in each sample was estimated from the amplification of reference gene primers within the assay. Sequence reads were collapsed and filtered to measure the absolute abundance of every unique TCRbeta CDR3 rearrangement. For each sample, productive Simpson clonality was calculated as the square root of Simpson's diversity index across productive rearrangements. TCRdb took this table from immuneACCESS and kept in-frame rearrangements with V and J called. Such tables lack part of the clones; where checked against another copy, unresolved V genes explain under half of the gap, and the rest is unexplained. Clone size and V and J calls were adopted from that table, with D and trimming inferred from the DNA. The sample contains a few hundred thousand clones, about 88% of them found a single time. The ten largest clones take up approximately 9.8% of the sample.

As encoded in the germline V gene, CDR1 is KGHSH while CDR2 is LQKENI. Measured from the cysteine to the phenylalanine, the CDR3 is 18 residues long. Left in the record is the CDR3 DNA by itself, 54 bases read in frame from the first base. Unmatched junction bases come to 9, with V trimmed by 2 bases and J by 4 bases. What was sequenced was PBMCs or T cells enriched from blood (not recorded which). The V and J genes are TRBV18 and TRBJ2-1, with 12 bases matching TRBD2. This clonotype originated in a woman aged 35 to 49 who had recovered from COVID-19. CDR3 sequence: CASSPLRPGTSGYNEQFF. The DNA sequence follows: TGTGCCAGCTCACCATTACGCCCCGGGACTAGCGGGTACAATGAGCAGTTCTTC.